The rows below give T cell receptor beta chains drawn from one sample of a study of CXCR3-negative and CXCR3-positive naive CD8 T cells. TCRdb reprocessed the 5' RACE reads and keeps a single row for each CDR3 protein, giving no DNA. Here the sample table reports more than 75,000 distinct CDR3 sequences. Material for sequencing was naive CXCR3+ CD8+ T cells from blood. The source is a human donor in good health. Some clones in this sample may be carry-over from other donors' samples. Both conserved end residues are part of each CDR3. Fields, in order: J gene, V gene, CDR3 protein.

>TRBJ2-1|TRBV5-1
CASSPGAVNEQFF
>TRBJ2-1|TRBV6-2/TRBV6-3
CASKGQEFYNEQFF
>TRBJ1-6|TRBV7-2
CASSSTRTGGDSPLHF
>TRBJ1-5|TRBV20-1
CSARGPDNQPQHF
>TRBJ2-5|TRBV28
CASSQVGWEETQYF
>TRBJ2-1|TRBV29-1
CSVEGRTVNNEQFF
>TRBJ1-1|TRBV5-1
CASSYPGTPEAFF
>TRBJ2-2|TRBV6-2/TRBV6-3
CASSYRASGGTGELFF
>TRBJ1-2|TRBV29-1
CSDNRQGGDYGYTF
>TRBJ2-3|TRBV21-1
CATIKRLAAAHSTDTQYF
>TRBJ1-5|TRBV20-1
CSARDLEGHQPQHF
>TRBJ2-3|TRBV12-3/TRBV12-4
CASSSWTSGRVDTQYF
>TRBJ2-3|TRBV9
CASSVARTDTQYF
>TRBJ1-6|TRBV7-9
CASSLHGQVNSPLHF
>TRBJ2-7|TRBV20-1
CSARDRGQAYEQYF
>TRBJ2-3|TRBV4-3
CASSQDVAGADTQYF
>TRBJ2-2|TRBV7-6
CASSLVPPSGTNTGELFF
>TRBJ2-7|TRBV11-2
CASSQTYSHEQYF
>TRBJ2-1|TRBV28
CASSFSYEQFF
>TRBJ2-5|TRBV20-1
CSARERRAETQYF
>TRBJ1-5|TRBV12-3/TRBV12-4
CASSATGTGNQPQHF
>TRBJ1-5|TRBV28
CASGEEGAGRTQPQHF
>TRBJ1-2|TRBV11-2
CASSSGLRTGYGYTF
>TRBJ2-5|TRBV2
CACPSRVGGQETQYF
>TRBJ2-1|TRBV10-3
CAISEPTLGLDYNEQFF
>TRBJ1-6|TRBV4-1
CASSQQTGGSYNSPLHF
>TRBJ2-5|TRBV4-1
CASSQGTTQETQYF
>TRBJ2-2|TRBV6-2/TRBV6-3
CASSYSGLAGAPLNTGELFF
>TRBJ1-1|TRBV4-1
CASSQEGGGTEAFF
>TRBJ2-7|TRBV11-2
CASSLAQVYEQYF
>TRBJ2-7|TRBV29-1
CSVEAQNEQYF
>TRBJ1-5|TRBV6-5
CASRLGAGNSNQPQHF
>TRBJ2-2|TRBV14
CASSQDFGELFF
>TRBJ2-7|TRBV28
CASRSIRTGGMYEQYF
>TRBJ2-3|TRBV28
CASNLLRLTTDTQYF
>TRBJ2-3|TRBV7-3
CASSALPSLSSGDVTDTQYF
>TRBJ2-1|TRBV14
CASSQEALGHNEQFF
>TRBJ2-7|TRBV6-5
CASSYSAAPYEQYF
>TRBJ2-7|TRBV28
CASSTLAGRYEQYF
>TRBJ2-7|TRBV21-1
CASSSRQGRYEQYF
>TRBJ2-4|TRBV29-1
CSVEETGQSSSDIQYF
>TRBJ2-7|TRBV6-2/TRBV6-3
CASSTGRGYEQYF
>TRBJ2-1|TRBV7-2
CASSRVTYNEQFF
>TRBJ1-5|TRBV7-2
CASSLVGGGNQPQHF
>TRBJ2-3|TRBV7-6
CASSLAPLASGPPSTDTQYF
>TRBJ2-7|TRBV28
CASSSTDSYEQYF